Sequencing of this T cell receptor beta chain was carried out in a study of shared clonotypes between healthy human individuals. A word on this clone: The target antigen is unknown.

Assay: immunoSEQ multiplex PCR; the TCRdb copy retains only in-frame clones and omits some. The table includes 1.5 million to 2.5 million clones, about 94% detected once. Study conclusions and caveats: Memory subsets generally showed smaller estimated richness than naive subsets did.

Terminally differentiated effector memory CD45RA+ cells were excluded from the naive CD8 cells, which were CD45RO-negative and positively selected for CCR7. The study drew its donors from healthy HIV-negative adults without recent acute infections or vaccinations. CDR1 is SEHNR and CDR2 is FQNEAQ in the germline V gene (reference sequence). Losses at the gene ends were 5 bases for V and 4 bases for J; bases not matched to a gene: 15. CDR3 length equals 17 residues. This clonotype was sampled from a young man in good health. Sequenced sample: naive CD8+ T cells sorted from blood. The gene calls are TRBV7-9 and TRBJ2-3; 7 bases fit TRBD2. CDR3 loop: CASSMPKRERHPDTQYF. In DNA, the CDR3 is TGTGCCAGCAGCATGCCTAAGCGGGAAAGACATCCAGATACGCAGTATTTT.